This is a list of T cell receptor beta chains from one sample in a study of a mutant IDH1 vaccine in newly diagnosed glioma. These receptors have no known antigen. Data came from immunoSEQ multiplex PCR; TCRdb stores just in-frame clones and leaves some out. The data hold around 60,000 clones, with approximately 84% observed a single time. The source was PBMCs, collected from a glioma patient whose treatment included an IDH1 peptide vaccine. The receptor set was obtained from a woman between 45 and 60 years old with glioma. Both conserved end residues are part of each CDR3. Each record gives: D gene, J gene, V gene, clone size, CDR3 protein, CDR3 DNA. A D gene is named only where the DNA matches it firmly. The listing skips clone size in some rows; elsewhere it reads once, few, many or a size class.

d_gene: NA
j_gene: TRBJ1-1
v_gene: TRBV5-1
abundance: few
CDR3aa: CASKGQMNTEAFF
CDR3nt: TGCGCCAGCAAGGGACAAATGAACACTGAAGCTTTCTTT

d_gene: NA
j_gene: TRBJ1-2
v_gene: TRBV18
abundance: NA
CDR3aa: CASSRTQDYGYTF
CDR3nt: TGTGCCAGCTCTCGTACACAGGACTATGGCTACACCTTC

d_gene: NA
j_gene: TRBJ1-3
v_gene: TRBV6-5
abundance: NA
CDR3aa: CASRPVSGNTIYF
CDR3nt: TGTGCCAGCCGGCCCGTCTCTGGAAACACCATATATTTT

d_gene: TRBD1
j_gene: TRBJ1-6
v_gene: TRBV7-8
abundance: NA
CDR3aa: CASSSATGQRGSPLHF
CDR3nt: TGTGCCAGCAGCTCCGCTACGGGACAGAGAGGTTCACCCCTCCACTTT

d_gene: NA
j_gene: TRBJ2-7
v_gene: TRBV30
abundance: NA
CDR3aa: CAWSVALGSYEQYF
CDR3nt: TGTGCCTGGAGTGTCGCGCTCGGATCCTACGAGCAGTACTTC

d_gene: NA
j_gene: TRBJ2-3
v_gene: TRBV7-8
abundance: once
CDR3aa: CARQGSTDTQYF
CDR3nt: TGTGCCAGACAGGGTAGCACAGATACGCAGTATTTT

d_gene: NA
j_gene: TRBJ1-1
v_gene: TRBV5-1
abundance: NA
CDR3aa: CASSLETFGPNTEAFF
CDR3nt: TGCGCCAGCAGCTTGGAAACTTTCGGCCCTAACACTGAAGCTTTCTTT

d_gene: NA
j_gene: TRBJ2-7
v_gene: TRBV11-3
abundance: NA
CDR3aa: CASSLSGSYEQYF
CDR3nt: TGTGCCAGCAGCTTGTCGGGGTCCTACGAGCAGTACTTC

d_gene: NA
j_gene: TRBJ1-5
v_gene: TRBV19
abundance: NA
CDR3aa: CASSTRAVGNQPQHF
CDR3nt: TGTGCCAGTAGTACCAGGGCTGTAGGCAATCAGCCCCAGCATTTT

d_gene: TRBD1
j_gene: TRBJ2-7
v_gene: TRBV27
abundance: NA
CDR3aa: CASSFTGTETYEQYF
CDR3nt: TGTGCCAGCAGCTTTACCGGGACAGAAACTTACGAGCAGTACTTC

d_gene: NA
j_gene: TRBJ1-1
v_gene: TRBV6-5
abundance: few
CDR3aa: CASRSYRNTEAFF
CDR3nt: TGTGCCAGCAGGTCTTACAGGAACACTGAAGCTTTCTTT

d_gene: TRBD1
j_gene: TRBJ2-2
v_gene: TRBV5-1
abundance: NA
CDR3aa: CASSLNGQGSTGELFF
CDR3nt: TGCGCCAGCAGCCTCAACGGACAGGGGAGCACCGGGGAGCTGTTTTTT

d_gene: TRBD1
j_gene: TRBJ1-1
v_gene: TRBV2
abundance: NA
CDR3aa: CASREYTGDGTEAFF
CDR3nt: TGTGCCAGCAGGGAGTATACAGGGGATGGCACTGAAGCTTTCTTT

d_gene: NA
j_gene: TRBJ1-1
v_gene: TRBV5-8
abundance: once
CDR3aa: CASTLIMNTEAFF
CDR3nt: TGTGCCAGCACCTTAATAATGAACACTGAAGCTTTCTTT

d_gene: NA
j_gene: TRBJ2-7
v_gene: TRBV7-2
abundance: NA
CDR3aa: CASSPRGKGLNYEQYF
CDR3nt: TGTGCCAGCAGCCCAAGGGGTAAGGGGCTAAATTATGAGCAGTACTTC

d_gene: NA
j_gene: TRBJ1-1
v_gene: TRBV11-2
abundance: NA
CDR3aa: CASGGISAEAFF
CDR3nt: TGTGCCAGCGGAGGAATTTCGGCTGAAGCTTTCTTT

d_gene: NA
j_gene: TRBJ1-2
v_gene: TRBV27
abundance: NA
CDR3aa: CASMGANYNYGYTF
CDR3nt: TGTGCCAGCATGGGGGCCAATTATAACTATGGCTACACCTTC

d_gene: TRBD2
j_gene: TRBJ2-2
v_gene: TRBV2
abundance: NA
CDR3aa: CATSTSGGGKNTGELFF
CDR3nt: TGTGCCACTTCGACTAGCGGGGGGGGAAAGAACACCGGGGAGCTGTTTTTT